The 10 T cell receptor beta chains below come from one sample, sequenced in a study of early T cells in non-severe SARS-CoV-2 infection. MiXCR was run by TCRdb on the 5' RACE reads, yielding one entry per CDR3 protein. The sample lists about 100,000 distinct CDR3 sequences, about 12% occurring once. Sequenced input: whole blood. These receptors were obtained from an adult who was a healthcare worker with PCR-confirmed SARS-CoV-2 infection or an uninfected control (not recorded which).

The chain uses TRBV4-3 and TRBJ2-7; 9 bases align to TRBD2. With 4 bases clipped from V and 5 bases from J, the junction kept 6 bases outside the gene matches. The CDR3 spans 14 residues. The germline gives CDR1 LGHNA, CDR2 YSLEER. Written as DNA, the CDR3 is TGCGCCAGCAGCCTGTCTAGCGGGATTAACGAGCAGTACTTC. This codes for CASSLSSGINEQYF.

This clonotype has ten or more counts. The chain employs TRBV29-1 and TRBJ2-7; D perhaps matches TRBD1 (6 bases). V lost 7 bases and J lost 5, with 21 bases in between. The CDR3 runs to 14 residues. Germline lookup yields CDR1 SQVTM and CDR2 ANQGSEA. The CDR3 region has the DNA TGCAGCGCGTTCCGGGGCCAGGGGAGCCACGAGCAGTACTTC. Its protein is CSAFRGQGSHEQYF.

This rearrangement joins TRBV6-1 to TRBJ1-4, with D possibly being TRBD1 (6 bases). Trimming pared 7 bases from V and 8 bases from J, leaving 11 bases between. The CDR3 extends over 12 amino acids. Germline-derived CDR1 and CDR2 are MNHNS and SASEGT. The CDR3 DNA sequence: TGTGCCAGCAAACCGGACAGAGAAAAACTGTTTTTT. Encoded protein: CASKPDREKLFF.

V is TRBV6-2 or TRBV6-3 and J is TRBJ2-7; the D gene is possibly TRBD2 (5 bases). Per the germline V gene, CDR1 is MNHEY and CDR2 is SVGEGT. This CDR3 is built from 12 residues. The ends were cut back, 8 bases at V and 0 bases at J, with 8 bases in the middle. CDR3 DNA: TGTGCCAGCGACGGGGACTCCTACGAGCAGTACTTC. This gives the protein CASDGDSYEQYF.

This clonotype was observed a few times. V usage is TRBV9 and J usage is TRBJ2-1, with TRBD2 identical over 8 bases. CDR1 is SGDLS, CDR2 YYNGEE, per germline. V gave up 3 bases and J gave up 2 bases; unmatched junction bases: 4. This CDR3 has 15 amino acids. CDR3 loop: CASSAGLVAYNEQFF. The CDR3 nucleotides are TGTGCCAGCAGCGCGGGACTAGTGGCCTACAATGAGCAGTTCTTC.

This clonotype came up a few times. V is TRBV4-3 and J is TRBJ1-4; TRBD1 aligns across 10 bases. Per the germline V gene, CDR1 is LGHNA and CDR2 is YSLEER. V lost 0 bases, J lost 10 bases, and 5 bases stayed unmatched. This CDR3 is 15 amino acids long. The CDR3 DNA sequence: TGCGCCAGCAGCCAAGATTACGGACAGGGGGGAAAACTGTTTTTT. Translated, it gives CASSQDYGQGGKLFF.

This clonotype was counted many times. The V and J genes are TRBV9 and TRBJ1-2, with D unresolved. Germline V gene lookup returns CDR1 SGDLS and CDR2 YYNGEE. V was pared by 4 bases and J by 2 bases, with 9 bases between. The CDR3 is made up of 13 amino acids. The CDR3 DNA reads TGTGCCAGCAGCTCACATACGAACTATGGCTACACCTTC. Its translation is CASSSHTNYGYTF. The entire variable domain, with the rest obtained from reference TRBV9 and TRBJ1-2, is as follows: DSGVTQTPKHLITATGQRVTLRCSPRSGDLSVYWYQQSLDQGLQFLIQYYNGEERAKGNILERFSAQQFPDLHSELNLSSLELGDSALYFCASSSHTNYGYTFGSGTRLTVV.

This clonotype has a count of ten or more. As DNA, the CDR3 is TGTGCCAGCAGTGTGTACCAAGAGACCCAGTACTTC. This codes for CASSVYQETQYF. The chain combines TRBV2 with TRBJ2-5; D gene unclear. Trimming stripped 4 bases from V and 0 bases from J, with 3 bases between. This CDR3 has 12 amino acids. CDR1 is SNHLY, CDR2 FYNNEI, per germline.

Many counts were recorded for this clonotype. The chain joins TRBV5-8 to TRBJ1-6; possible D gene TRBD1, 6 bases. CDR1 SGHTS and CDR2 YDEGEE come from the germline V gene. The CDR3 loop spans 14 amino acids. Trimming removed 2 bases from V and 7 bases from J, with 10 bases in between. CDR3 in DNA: TGTGCCAGCAGCTTTGGACAGCCAAATTCACCCCTCCACTTT. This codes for CASSFGQPNSPLHF.

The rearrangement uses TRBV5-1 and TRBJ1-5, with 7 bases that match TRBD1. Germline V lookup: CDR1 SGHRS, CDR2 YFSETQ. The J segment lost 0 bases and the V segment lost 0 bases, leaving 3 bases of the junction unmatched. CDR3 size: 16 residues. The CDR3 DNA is TGCGCCAGCAGCTTGGGGGGACAGTATAGCAATCAGCCCCAGCATTTT. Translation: CASSLGGQYSNQPQHF.